Listed below are T cell receptor beta chains from one sample, sequenced in a study of cytomegalovirus exposure and HLA in healthy donors. Clones were read by immunoSEQ multiplex PCR, and TCRdb kept only the in-frame ones, dropping some. Among under 200,000 clones listed, roughly 80% were seen once. Sequenced input: PBMCs. Every receptor here comes from a man aged 50 or older in good health and CMV-seropositive. Both conserved end residues are part of each CDR3. The order of the fields is D gene, V gene, CDR3 length, J gene, clone size, CDR3 DNA, CDR3 protein. D genes are given only for firm matches. Only part of the rows carry a size: once, few, many, or a class if the clone is expanded.

d_gene: TRBD1
v_gene: TRBV9
len: 17
j_gene: TRBJ1-2
abundance: .
CDR3nt: TGTGCCAGCAGCCCCCACCCTTACAGGGGCTTTGGCTATGGCTACACCTTC
CDR3aa: CASSPHPYRGFGYGYTF

d_gene: .
v_gene: TRBV6-7
len: 15
j_gene: TRBJ1-5
abundance: .
CDR3nt: TGTGCCAGTCATGATCAACCCGGGGGTGGCCAGCCCCAGCATTTT
CDR3aa: CASHDQPGGGQPQHF

d_gene: TRBD2
v_gene: TRBV2
len: 14
j_gene: TRBJ2-5
abundance: few
CDR3nt: TGTGCCAGCCACCGGGGGGGGGTCCAAGAGACCCAGTACTTC
CDR3aa: CASHRGGVQETQYF

d_gene: .
v_gene: TRBV5-4
len: 14
j_gene: TRBJ2-7
abundance: .
CDR3nt: TGTGCCAGCAGCTTTTCTGTCAGATCCTACGAGCAGTACTTC
CDR3aa: CASSFSVRSYEQYF

d_gene: .
v_gene: TRBV19
len: 15
j_gene: TRBJ2-1
abundance: .
CDR3nt: TGTGCCAGTACACAAGCGGACTTAAACTACAATGAGCAGTTCTTC
CDR3aa: CASTQADLNYNEQFF

d_gene: .
v_gene: TRBV28
len: 14
j_gene: TRBJ2-5
abundance: .
CDR3nt: TGTGCCAGCAGTGGCGGAGCTACGGGAGAGACCCAGTACTTC
CDR3aa: CASSGGATGETQYF

d_gene: .
v_gene: TRBV4-2
len: 16
j_gene: TRBJ1-1
abundance: .
CDR3nt: TGTGCCAGCAGCCAAGATCGCGAACTGAAGAACACTGAAGCTTTCTTT
CDR3aa: CASSQDRELKNTEAFF

d_gene: .
v_gene: TRBV7-2
len: 14
j_gene: TRBJ2-5
abundance: once
CDR3nt: TGTGCCAGCAGCTTGAGGAGGGGCCAAGAGACCCAGTACTTC
CDR3aa: CASSLRRGQETQYF

d_gene: .
v_gene: TRBV14
len: 13
j_gene: TRBJ1-2
abundance: .
CDR3nt: TGTGCCAGCAGCCAAGTTGGGAGGGGTGGCTACACCTTC
CDR3aa: CASSQVGRGGYTF

d_gene: .
v_gene: TRBV6-5
len: 14
j_gene: TRBJ1-2
abundance: few
CDR3nt: TGTGCCAGCAGTGCGGACAGCGAGGGGGATGGCTACACCTTC
CDR3aa: CASSADSEGDGYTF

d_gene: .
v_gene: TRBV7-3
len: 14
j_gene: TRBJ2-7
abundance: .
CDR3nt: TGTGCCAGCAGCTCCTGGGGGAGGCCATACGAGCAGTACTTC
CDR3aa: CASSSWGRPYEQYF

d_gene: .
v_gene: TRBV30
len: 12
j_gene: TRBJ2-7
abundance: few
CDR3nt: TGTGCCTGGATTCCAGGGTCCTACGAGCAGTACTTC
CDR3aa: CAWIPGSYEQYF

d_gene: TRBD1
v_gene: TRBV6-5
len: 16
j_gene: TRBJ1-6
abundance: .
CDR3nt: TGTGCCAGCAGTTTCGGGACAGGGGAATCCCCTTCACCCCTCCACTTT
CDR3aa: CASSFGTGESPSPLHF

d_gene: TRBD1
v_gene: TRBV5-1
len: 16
j_gene: TRBJ2-5
abundance: once
CDR3nt: TGCGCCAGCAGCTTGGTGGGGACAGGGGGCGGAGAGACCCAGTACTTC
CDR3aa: CASSLVGTGGGETQYF

d_gene: TRBD1
v_gene: TRBV30
len: 16
j_gene: TRBJ1-6
abundance: few
CDR3nt: TGTGCCTGGAGTCGGGACAGGGTCTCCTATAATTCACCCCTCCACTTT
CDR3aa: CAWSRDRVSYNSPLHF

d_gene: TRBD1
v_gene: TRBV19
len: 16
j_gene: TRBJ2-2
abundance: .
CDR3nt: TGTGCCAGTAGTACGCCCGGGACAGCCTACACCGGGGAGCTGTTTTTT
CDR3aa: CASSTPGTAYTGELFF

d_gene: .
v_gene: TRBV19
len: 17
j_gene: TRBJ1-3
abundance: once
CDR3nt: TGTGCCAGTAGTATATTTGGGACAACGACCTCTGGAAACACCATATATTTT
CDR3aa: CASSIFGTTTSGNTIYF

d_gene: .
v_gene: TRBV27
len: 14
j_gene: TRBJ2-5
abundance: .
CDR3nt: TGTGCCAGCAGTTTATCCGCCAGGGGAGAGACCCAGTACTTC
CDR3aa: CASSLSARGETQYF

d_gene: TRBD1
v_gene: TRBV19
len: 17
j_gene: TRBJ2-7
abundance: .
CDR3nt: TGTGCCAGTAGTATGACGCCGTACGGGACAGAAGAATACGAGCAGTACTTC
CDR3aa: CASSMTPYGTEEYEQYF

d_gene: .
v_gene: TRBV28
len: 16
j_gene: TRBJ1-5
abundance: .
CDR3nt: TGTGCCAGCAGTCCCGGACGTCACAGGGGCAATCAGCCCCAGCATTTT
CDR3aa: CASSPGRHRGNQPQHF

d_gene: .
v_gene: TRBV7-9
len: 13
j_gene: TRBJ1-1
abundance: .
CDR3nt: TGTGCCAGCAGCTGGGGGGGACGCACTGAAGCTTTCTTT
CDR3aa: CASSWGGRTEAFF

d_gene: TRBD1
v_gene: TRBV11-2
len: 14
j_gene: TRBJ1-4
abundance: .
CDR3nt: TGTGCCAGCAGATGGACAGGGGCTAATGAAAAACTGTTTTTT
CDR3aa: CASRWTGANEKLFF